This T cell receptor (beta chain) was identified in a study of cytomegalovirus exposure and HLA in healthy donors. Study findings and constraints: Reported results showed that the classifier diagnosed cytomegalovirus status with high specificity and sensitivity. That first-cohort TCR clusters tended to co-occur in the 95 to 150 validation repertoires was found in a later analysis.

CDR1 and CDR2 from the germline V gene are MNHNY and SVGAGI (reference sequence). The CDR3 spans 14 residues. Trimming stripped 2 bases from V and 0 bases from J, with 7 bases between. For this clone: No antigen is known for it.

The donors were members of the validation cohort, which comprised around 110 subjects and was separate from the first cohort of more than 500 subjects. Clones were read by immunoSEQ multiplex PCR, and TCRdb kept only the in-frame ones, dropping some. The table shows some 260,000 clones, with roughly 84% occurring only once. This chain joins TRBV6-6 and TRBJ2-5, with D unclear. This receptor was identified in a man between 18 and 29 years old in good health and CMV-seropositive. The sample consisted of PBMCs. CDR3 bases: TGTGCCAGCAGTTACGTTTCGCACCAAGAGACCCAGTACTTC. It yields the protein CASSYVSHQETQYF.